The 4 T cell receptor beta chains listed next were all sequenced from one sample in a study of T-cell reconstitution after alpha-beta-depleted transplantation in children. It was with unique molecular identifiers that the TCRbeta library was prepared. TCRdb called the PCR reads again in MiXCR, with one record for every CDR3 protein. The top ten hold around 0.8% of the sample, which has 600,000 to 800,000 distinct CDR3 sequences, about an eighth seen once. The sample in question was PBMCs, obtained before TCRalphabeta/CD19-depleted stem cell transplant. All receptors derive from a girl aged 2 to 10 with congenital amegakaryocytic thrombocytopenia, due to receive a stem cell transplant.

This clonotype came up a few times. The chain has TRBV7-8 and TRBJ2-1; 9 positions match TRBD1. The CDR3 has 14 amino acids. V dropped 5 bases and J dropped 6; count of bases not matched to a gene: 5. From germline, CDR1 is SGHVS and CDR2 FQNEAQ. The CDR3 sequence: CASSPGTGTNEQFF. The CDR3 nucleotides read TGTGCCAGCAGCCCCGGGACAGGGACCAATGAGCAGTTCTTC.

The chain has TRBV5-1 and TRBJ2-2; 8 bases match TRBD1. This CDR3 is 16 amino acids long. Trimming at V came to 2 bases and at J to 5 bases, leaving 8 bases not matched to a gene. In germline, CDR1 is SGHRS, CDR2 YFSETQ. The CDR3 region has the DNA TGCGCCAGCAGCTTATCAGGGGGCGAAGGGACCGGGGAGCTGTTTTTT. It specifies CASSLSGGEGTGELFF.

The count of this clonotype is one. CDR3 amino acids: CASSYTGQDYEQYF. CDR3 nucleotide sequence: TGTGCCAGTAGCTACACGGGACAGGACTACGAGCAGTACTTC. The chain combines TRBV19 with TRBJ2-7, with TRBD1 identical over 8 bases. The V gene's germline CDR1 is LNHDA and CDR2 SQIVND (reference sequence). After removal of 6 bases from V and 3 bases from J, the junction contained 7 bases not matched to a gene. The CDR3 totals 14 residues. The entire variable domain, with the rest obtained from reference TRBV19 and TRBJ2-7, is as follows: DGGITQSPKYLFRKEGQNVTLSCEQNLNHDAMYWYRQDPGQGLRLIYYSQIVNDFQKGDIAEGYSVSREKKESFPLTVTSAQKNPTAFYLCASSYTGQDYEQYFGPGTRLTVT.

The chain combines TRBV5-1 with TRBJ2-2; TRBD1 is a possible D gene (5 bases). Trimming removed 4 bases at V and 8 bases at J, with 12 bases between. This CDR3 is built from 13 residues. Germline CDR1 reads SGHRS; CDR2 reads YFSETQ. The DNA for the CDR3 is TGCGCCAGCAGCGTTACTGGGGCTGGGGAGCTGTTTTTT. This codes for CASSVTGAGELFF.